This T cell receptor beta chain was found in a study of regulatory T cells in long-lasting Graves disease. For this clonotype: Its specificity is unknown.

Points from the study as a whole: Thyroid tissue was not studied; only peripheral blood was. TCR diversity in persistent Graves' patients was below that of newly diagnosed ones. Accuracy could have been hurt by small sample size.

Relying on iRepertoire HTBI primers and Arm-PCR of CDR3 regions, the team built TCR beta libraries. A single record per CDR3 protein comes from TCRdb applying MiXCR to the multiplex PCR reads. The data contain a few hundred thousand distinct CDR3 sequences, 20% to 25% of them singletons. Time point in this sample: persistent/refractory GD, antithyroid drugs over 5 years with positive TRAb. PBMC RNA was the source of the TCR library. The length of the CDR3 is 14 residues. Germline values: CDR1 GTSNPN, CDR2 SVGIG (reference sequence). The germline V and J ends were trimmed by 2 bases and 5 bases, with 13 bases remaining between them.

V is TRBV30 and J is TRBJ2-1; the D is unclear. The clonotype comes from a female donor with Graves disease. The sample in question was peripheral blood mononuclear cells (PBMCs), obtained when the disease was refractory, from a patient treated with antithyroid drugs. The CDR3 spells CAWSKTPTNNEQFF. The CDR3 bases are TGTGCCTGGAGTAAAACCCCGACAAACAATGAGCAGTTCTTC. Filled out from reference TRBV30 and TRBJ2-1, the complete variable domain reads SQTIHQWPATLVQPVGSPLSLECTVEGTSNPNLYWYRQAAGRGLQLLFYSVGIGQISSEVPQNLSASRPQDRQFILSSKKLLLSDSGFYLCAWSKTPTNNEQFFGPGTRLTVL.